These 14 T cell receptor beta chains were all obtained from the same sample, sequenced in a study of monozygotic twins with inflammatory bowel disease (dated by TCRdb to about 2019). The library was made by 5' RACE. These reads were obtained on an Illumina HiSeq 2500. The reads went through TCRdb reprocessing, and each CDR3 protein sequence gets one entry with no DNA. This sample's table has entries for 140,000 to 150,000 distinct CDR3 sequences. More than 0.95% of the sample lies in the top ten. Sequencing was performed on blood. Receptors were obtained from a human donor with ulcerative colitis or Crohn's disease, or a healthy co-twin of an affected twin (not recorded which).

The chain links TRBV29-1 to TRBJ1-5; as DNA is missing, the TRBD1 call by TCRdb cannot be tested. The CDR3 length is 16 residues. Germline loops: CDR1 SQVTM, CDR2 ANQGSEA. The CDR3 spells CSVRSTGTGGNQPQHF.

The chain has TRBV27 and TRBJ1-1. Germline assignment: CDR1 MNHEY and CDR2 SMNVEV (reference sequence). The CDR3 is made up of 14 amino acids. CDR3 protein: CASSTTAVNTEAFF.

The chain employs TRBV11-2 and TRBJ2-1; absent DNA, TCRdb's TRBD2 call cannot be checked. CDR3 length: 16 amino acids. From germline, CDR1 is SGHAT and CDR2 FQNNGV. The CDR3 spells CASSRGLAGNYNEQFF.

The V gene is TRBV6-1, the J gene TRBJ1-5; no DNA is available, so the TRBD1 call from TCRdb remains unchecked. The CDR3 length is 12 residues. CDR1 and CDR2 from the germline V gene are MNHNS and SASEGT. The CDR3 spells CASSLGTQPQHF.

This chain connects TRBV12-3 or TRBV12-4 to TRBJ2-2; TCRdb lists TRBD1, though no DNA is available to test this call. The CDR3 consists of 16 residues. The CDR3 protein is CASSPYRGADTGELFF.

The chain links TRBV24-1 to TRBJ1-1. This CDR3 contains 16 residues. The germline CDR1 and CDR2 sequences are KGHDR and SFDVKD. CDR3 region: CATSDPGLRGGTEAFF.

V and J are TRBV20-1 and TRBJ2-1; the D gene TCRdb calls, TRBD2, cannot be checked with no DNA. CDR1 is DFQATT and CDR2 is SNEGSKA in the germline V gene (reference sequence). There are 15 residues in the CDR3. The CDR3 loop is CSARDPSGRVNEQFF.

The chain links TRBV2 to TRBJ1-4; the D call of TRBD1 rests on TCRdb alone, since no DNA is present to check it. The CDR3 is 14 residues long. From germline, CDR1 is SNHLY and CDR2 FYNNEI. The CDR3 here is CASKPLDGGEKLFF.

This sequence joins TRBV20-1 and TRBJ2-2; with no DNA, the TCRdb D assignment of TRBD2 cannot be verified. The CDR3 spans 17 residues. Looked up from germline, CDR1 is DFQATT and CDR2 is SNEGSKA (reference sequence). The CDR3 reads CSARDAVTSGDTGELFF.

This sequence joins TRBV28 and TRBJ2-7; TCRdb proposes TRBD2, but this gene call is untestable without DNA. There are 14 residues in the CDR3. CDR1 and CDR2 (germline): MDHEN, SYDVKM. The CDR3 spells CASSKGLEPYEQYF. Full variable domain (outside the CDR3, taken from reference TRBV28 and TRBJ2-7): DVKVTQSSRYLVKRTGEKVFLECVQDMDHENMFWYRQDPGLGLRLIYFSYDVKMKEKGDIPEGYSVSREKKERFSLILESASTNQTSMYLCASSKGLEPYEQYFGPGTRLTVT.

The chain employs TRBV18 and TRBJ2-1; the TRBD2 assignment by TCRdb is unverifiable without DNA. The germline V gene encodes CDR1 KGHSH and CDR2 LQKENI. This CDR3 region has 17 residues. CDR3 in amino acids: CASSPDIGSGSGNEQFF.

The chain uses TRBV20-1 and TRBJ2-3; absent DNA, TCRdb's TRBD1 call cannot be checked. The length of the CDR3 is 17 residues. CDR1 is DFQATT, CDR2 SNEGSKA, per germline (reference sequence). The CDR3 reads CSASPLGQGLFTDTQYF.

The rearrangement joins TRBV20-1 to TRBJ2-5; TCRdb designates TRBD1, a call that cannot be tested without DNA. Germline lookup yields CDR1 DFQATT and CDR2 SNEGSKA (reference sequence). The CDR3 totals 15 residues. The CDR3 loop reads CSARDSTAPGETQYF.

The J gene is TRBJ1-2, the V gene TRBV30. Germline CDR1 and CDR2: GTSNPN and SVGIG (reference sequence). This CDR3 is 18 amino acids long. CDR3 amino acids: CAWKGRLLGGEGNYGYTF.